The 14 T cell receptor beta chains reported below all come from one sample, sequenced in a study of blood T cell repertoires in COVID-19. TCRdb keeps only in-frame clones here, not all; method: immunoSEQ multiplex PCR. Here the sample spans under 150,000 clones, over 70% being singletons. Sequenced sample: peripheral blood. These receptors were collected from a man aged 50 to 59 with acute or convalescent COVID-19.

The chain links TRBV27 to TRBJ2-1; D might be TRBD2 (5 bases). Germline V gives CDR1 MNHEY, CDR2 SMNVEV (reference sequence). V was cut by 3 bases and J by 4 bases, with 10 bases left in between. The CDR3 has 14 residues. The CDR3 region is CASSFRLPYNEQFF. In DNA form, the CDR3 reads TGTGCCAGCAGTTTCCGACTACCTTACAATGAGCAGTTCTTC.

This sequence joins TRBV5-1 and TRBJ2-7; TRBD1 matches 7 bases. Germline V gene lookup returns CDR1 SGHRS and CDR2 YFSETQ. The CDR3 spans 13 residues. CDR3 loop: CVTRGTEGYEQYV. The CDR3 region has the DNA TGCGTTACCAGGGGGACAGAGGGCTACGAGCAGTACGTC.

V usage is TRBV19 and J usage is TRBJ2-2, with a possible D match to TRBD1 (5 bases). With 10 bases removed from V and 0 bases from J, the gap between germline ends came to 12 bases. This CDR3 comprises 14 residues. From germline, CDR1 is LNHDA and CDR2 SQIVND (reference sequence). CDR3 region: CATLQDSNTGELFF. DNA of the CDR3: TGTGCCACCCTACAGGATTCGAACACCGGGGAGCTGTTTTTT. The full variable domain, its missing parts supplied by reference TRBV19 and TRBJ2-2, is DGGITQSPKYLFRKEGQNVTLSCEQNLNHDAMYWYRQDPGQGLRLIYYSQIVNDFQKGDIAEGYSVSREKKESFPLTVTSAQKNPTAFYLCATLQDSNTGELFFGEGSRLTVL.

The rearrangement links TRBV30 to TRBJ1-1; 9 nucleotides line up with TRBD1. V was pared by 6 bases and J by 14 bases, with 16 bases of the junction left unmatched. The CDR3 contains 13 residues. CDR1 GTSNPN and CDR2 SVGIG come from the germline V gene (reference sequence). CDR3 nucleotides: TGTGCCTGTACCAAGGGACAGGGATTTGACGGATTCTTT. Protein product: CACTKGQGFDGFF. The full variable domain, completed using reference TRBV30 and TRBJ1-1, is SQTIHQWPATLVQPVGSPLSLECTVEGTSNPNLYWYRQAAGRGLQLLFYSVGIGQISSEVPQNLSASRPQDRQFILSSKKLLLSDSGFYLCACTKGQGFDGFFGQGTRLTVV.

V usage is TRBV7-6 and J usage is TRBJ1-2; D perhaps matches TRBD1 (6 bases). Germline CDR1 and CDR2: SGHVS and FNYEAQ. The CDR3 loop spans 15 amino acids. V was shortened by 1 base and J by 2 bases, with 11 bases between the two germline ends. The CDR3, as DNA: TGTGCCAGCAGCTTAGAGGGCGGACAGAACTATGGCTACACCTTC. Protein: CASSLEGGQNYGYTF.

The rearrangement links TRBV12-3 or TRBV12-4 to TRBJ1-2; no firm D call. Trimming stripped 5 bases from V and 3 bases from J, with 7 bases between. The CDR3 covers 12 residues. The CDR3 sequence: CASSGLHYGYTF. The CDR3 bases are TGTGCCAGCAGTGGACTCCACTATGGCTACACCTTC.

The chain has TRBV29-1 and TRBJ1-2; D uncertain. Germline V gene lookup returns CDR1 SQVTM and CDR2 ANQGSEA. The CDR3 is 13 amino acids. V was trimmed by 4 bases and J by 2 bases, leaving 11 bases between them. The CDR3 region has the DNA TGCAGCGTTGCAGGACTTAACAACTATGGCTACACCTTC. Translating gives CSVAGLNNYGYTF.

This clone appeared a few times. The chain combines TRBV4-1 with TRBJ1-5; D call uncertain. The CDR3 runs 14 residues. The germline V gene has CDR1 MGHRA and CDR2 YSYEKL. V lost 0 bases and J lost 8, with 11 bases in between. Here the CDR3 reads CASSQEEEDEPQHF. In DNA, the CDR3 is TGCGCCAGCAGCCAAGAAGAGGAGGACGAGCCCCAGCATTTT.

The chain has TRBV5-1 and TRBJ1-1; D remains unclear. Trimming took off 5 bases at V and 11 bases at J, with 19 bases between the two ends. The length of the CDR3 is 13 residues. Germline V gives CDR1 SGHRS, CDR2 YFSETQ. CDR3 region: CASSRLPGVEAFF. As DNA, the CDR3 is TGCGCCAGCAGTCGTCTCCCGGGAGTTGAGGCTTTCTTT.

The V and J genes are TRBV28 and TRBJ1-5; D is perhaps TRBD1 (5 bases). Trimming stripped 6 bases from V and 9 bases from J, with 18 bases between. Germline V gives CDR1 MDHEN, CDR2 SYDVKM. This CDR3 comprises 14 residues. CDR3 loop: CASSGSGDSRPQHF. In DNA form, the CDR3 reads TGTGCCAGCAGCGGAAGCGGGGACTCTAGGCCCCAGCATTTT. Supplemented by reference TRBV28 and TRBJ1-5, the full variable domain reads DVKVTQSSRYLVKRTGEKVFLECVQDMDHENMFWYRQDPGLGLRLIYFSYDVKMKEKGDIPEGYSVSREKKERFSLILESASTNQTSMYLCASSGSGDSRPQHFGDGTRLSIL.

This clone was counted a few times. The chain joins TRBV5-4 to TRBJ1-6, with D possibly matching TRBD1 (6 bases). The CDR3 loop spans 15 amino acids. V dropped 2 bases and J dropped 7 bases, with 13 bases sitting between them. Germline V gene sequence: CDR1 SGHNT, CDR2 YYREEE (reference sequence). The CDR3 region is CASSLSGQINSPLHF. CDR3 DNA sequence: TGTGCCAGCAGCTTATCGGGACAAATCAATTCACCCCTCCACTTT.

The chain links TRBV2 to TRBJ2-2; tentative D call: TRBD2 (6 bases). CDR3 length: 14 amino acids. V shed 6 bases and J shed 2 bases, with 10 bases lying between them. Per the germline V gene, CDR1 is SNHLY and CDR2 is FYNNEI. Here the CDR3 DNA reads TGTGCCAGCAGGGGCGGGATTAACACCGGGGAGCTGTTTTTT. It is translated as CASRGGINTGELFF.

The genes are TRBV24-1 and TRBJ2-1, with a possible D match to TRBD2 (7 bases). V lost 5 bases, J lost 0 bases, and 16 bases lay in between. The germline V gene has CDR1 KGHDR and CDR2 SFDVKD. The CDR3 consists of 17 residues. Here the CDR3 reads CATSVGGGPSSYNEQFF. DNA of the CDR3: TGTGCCACCAGTGTGGGCGGGGGCCCCAGCTCCTACAATGAGCAGTTCTTC.

V usage is TRBV4-1 and J usage is TRBJ2-1; 9 bases fit TRBD2. Germline loops: CDR1 MGHRA, CDR2 YSYEKL. This CDR3 is 15 amino acids long. The trim removed 4 bases at V and 3 bases at J, leaving 4 bases unmatched. This chain's CDR3 is CASSLAGGYYNEQFF. In nucleotides, the CDR3 is TGCGCCAGCAGCCTGGCGGGGGGGTACTACAATGAGCAGTTCTTC.